This T cell receptor beta chain was profiled in a study of T-cell memory formation after mild COVID-19. Study conclusions and caveats: Clonal second-wave expansions that peaked on day 37 had unconfirmed SARS-CoV-2 specificity. Mainly in CM and EM were contracting CD4+ clones; CD8+ were in EMRA.

This clonotype has only a few counts. Its specificity is not known. TCRdb reprocessed the 5' RACE reads with MiXCR, giving one entry per CDR3 protein. There are under 300,000 distinct CDR3 sequences in the sample; approximately 10% occur only once, and 20% to 25% lies in the top ten. Sequenced material: PBMCs or a T cell subset sorted from them (not recorded which). This clonotype originated in a young man who had mild COVID-19 (a few samples of this study predate the infection). Cell type and time point are not known.

The CDR3 loop is CASSPRGTGTEAFF. The CDR3 nucleotides are TGCGCCAGCAGCCCAAGGGGGACTGGCACTGAAGCTTTCTTT. This sequence joins TRBV4-1 and TRBJ1-1; D possibly corresponds to TRBD1 (6 bases). This CDR3 has 14 residues. Germline assignment: CDR1 MGHRA and CDR2 YSYEKL. V shed 4 bases and J shed 4 bases, with 13 bases lying between them.